The clone carrying this T cell receptor beta chain was counted a single time. Antigen: not known. V was shortened by 2 bases and J by 1 base, with 12 bases between the two germline ends. The CDR3 contains 16 residues. Germline values: CDR1 SGHAT, CDR2 FQNNGV. Time point described: week 35, safety follow-up. One vaccine dose held 300 ug of mutant IDH1 20-mer peptide and came with topical imiquimod. This entry belongs to a study of a mutant IDH1 vaccine in newly diagnosed glioma. Overall study context: Patients were started on vaccination 4-6 weeks after radiotherapy alone, or with temozolomide cycles. At week 47 came visit V13, while visit V12 had come at week 35. Receipt of radiotherapy, temozolomide, or both preceded the study, and most received both. Findings and limits, study-wide: The occurrence of vaccine-induced immune responses was seen in more than 85% of patients.

Sequencing was performed with immunoSEQ multiplex PCR; in TCRdb, only in-frame clones are kept and a portion is missing. In the table there are 50,000 to 70,000 clones, around 80% of which are singletons. This sequence was found in a man aged 30 to 39 with glioma. The chain links TRBV11-2 to TRBJ2-1; D might be TRBD1 (5 bases). Specimen: PBMCs, collected from a glioma patient whose treatment included an IDH1 peptide vaccine. The CDR3 DNA reads TGTGCCAGCAGCTTAAGGGGCTTAAAATCCTACAATGAGCAGTTCTTC. Amino acid sequence: CASSLRGLKSYNEQFF.